This T cell receptor beta chain stems from a study of cytomegalovirus exposure and HLA in healthy donors. With 60 Vbeta and 13 Jbeta primers, the PCR was carried out. Measured with immunoSEQ multiplex PCR; TCRdb has only the in-frame clones, and not every one. The data hold under 150,000 clones, with 65% to 85% observed a single time. In germline, CDR1 is MNHEY, CDR2 SVGAGI. The V gene lost 4 bases and the J gene lost 5 bases, with 11 bases spanning the gap. The CDR3 loop spans 13 amino acids. The chain couples TRBV6-5 to TRBJ1-1; the D gene is possibly TRBD1 (5 bases). Sequences were obtained from PBMCs. This TCR came from a woman in her thirties or forties in good health and CMV-seropositive. The CDR3 is CASSSQGRTEAFF. The CDR3, as DNA: TGTGCCAGCAGTTCGCAGGGCAGGACTGAAGCTTTCTTT.